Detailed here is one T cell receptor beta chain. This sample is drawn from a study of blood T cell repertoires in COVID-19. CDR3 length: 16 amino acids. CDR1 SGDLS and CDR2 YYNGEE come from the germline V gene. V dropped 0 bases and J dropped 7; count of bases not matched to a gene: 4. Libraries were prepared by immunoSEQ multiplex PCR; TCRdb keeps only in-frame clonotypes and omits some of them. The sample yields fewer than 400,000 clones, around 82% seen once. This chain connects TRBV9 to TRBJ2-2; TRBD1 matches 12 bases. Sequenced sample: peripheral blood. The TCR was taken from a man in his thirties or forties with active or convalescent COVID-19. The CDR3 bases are TGTGCCAGCAGCGTAGAGGGACAGGGGGCGGTCGGGGAGCTGTTTTTT. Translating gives CASSVEGQGAVGELFF.